The next 15 T cell receptor beta chains were all read from a single sample in a study of Graves' ophthalmopathy and Graves' hyperthyroidism. Using RNA transcripts, the TCR beta CDR3 regions were amplified. Amplification began with first-round RT-PCR using HTBI primers, then second-round multiplex PCR was performed. Using its own MiXCR run on the multiplex PCR reads, TCRdb lists one record per CDR3 protein. The data contain some 750,000 distinct CDR3 sequences, approximately 40% of them seen just once; the ten biggest clones take up 40% to 45%. Sequenced input: peripheral blood. The receptors here all came from an adult man with Graves' ophthalmopathy.

The J gene is TRBJ1-1, the V gene TRBV5-5, with no clear D. From germline, CDR1 is SGHKS and CDR2 YYEKEE (reference sequence). Trimming shortened V by 0 bases and J by 6 bases, and 15 bases separated the two germline ends. The CDR3 contains 15 residues. The CDR3 nucleotides read TGTGCCAGCAGCTTGGCGGCTTATAGGGAATCTGAAGCTTTCTTT. Residues: CASSLAAYRESEAFF.

V and J are TRBV7-9 and TRBJ1-5, with no clear D. This CDR3 is 12 amino acids long. Germline CDR1 and CDR2: SEHNR and FQNEAQ (reference sequence). The V gene lost 6 bases and the J gene lost 9 bases, with 12 bases spanning the gap. The CDR3 sequence is CASSPSRGPQHF. As DNA, the CDR3 is TGTGCCAGCAGTCCCAGCCGGGGGCCCCAGCATTTT.

The V call is TRBV20-1, the J call TRBJ2-5; TRBD1 might be the D (5 bases). Trimming removed 3 bases at V and 7 bases at J, with 12 bases between. Germline V lookup: CDR1 DFQATT, CDR2 SNEGSKA (reference sequence). The CDR3 is 12 amino acids. CDR3 sequence: CSASRREGTQYF. The CDR3 DNA reads TGCAGTGCTAGTCGCAGGGAAGGGACCCAGTACTTC.

This clonotype has just a few counts. The chain joins TRBV2 to TRBJ2-2; D uncertain. Germline loops: CDR1 SNHLY, CDR2 FYNNEI. V dropped 3 bases and J dropped 4 bases, with 9 bases sitting between them. The CDR3 loop spans 14 amino acids. CDR3 nucleotides: TGTGCCAGCAGTGACGCCGGTTTCACCGGGGAGCTGTTTTTT. Protein: CASSDAGFTGELFF.

This chain connects TRBV7-2 to TRBJ2-2, with D possibly being TRBD2 (6 bases). The CDR3 has 15 residues. CDR1 and CDR2 from the germline V gene are SGHTA and FQGNSA. Trimming left V 7 bases short and J 3 bases short, with 15 bases between. The CDR3 region has the DNA TGTGCCAGCACCTCGAAGGGAGGAGACACCGGGGAGCTGTTTTTT. Protein: CASTSKGGDTGELFF. Looking up the rest from reference TRBV7-2 and TRBJ2-2 gives the full variable domain: GAGVSQSPSNKVTEKGKDVELRCDPISGHTALYWYRQSLGQGLEFLIYFQGNSAPDKSGLPSDRFSAERTGGSVSTLTIQRTQQEDSAVYLCASTSKGGDTGELFFGEGSRLTVL.

This clonotype was recorded at least ten times. The gene calls are TRBV29-1 and TRBJ2-5; D not certain. V shed 6 bases and J shed 5 bases, with 16 bases lying between them. CDR3 size: 13 residues. Germline V gene lookup returns CDR1 SQVTM and CDR2 ANQGSEA. CDR3 bases: TGCAGCGTCGCAGTACGCCAGACGGAGACCCAGTACTTC. Amino acids: CSVAVRQTETQYF.

This clonotype was detected many times. This chain joins TRBV7-3 and TRBJ1-1, with unresolved D. Between the trimmed V and J ends, which lost 5 bases and 6 bases, there was a span of 16 bases. The germline gives CDR1 SGHTA, CDR2 FQGTGA. This CDR3 is 14 amino acids long. CDR3 nucleotides: TGTGCCAGCAGCCCCTTCGGGTCCGTAGCTGAAGCTTTCTTT. The encoded protein is CASSPFGSVAEAFF.

V gene TRBV20-1 combines with J gene TRBJ1-3; unclear D gene. This CDR3 contains 11 residues. Trimming stripped 5 bases from V and 0 bases from J, with 2 bases between. CDR1 and CDR2 (germline): DFQATT, SNEGSKA (reference sequence). The CDR3 is CSARSGNTIYF. CDR3 in DNA: TGCAGTGCTCGCTCTGGAAACACCATATATTTT.

CDR3 amino acids: CASSPDRGRPEQYF. CDR3 nucleotide sequence: TGTGCCAGCAGCCCGGACAGGGGGCGCCCCGAGCAGTACTTC. The rearrangement uses TRBV7-9 and TRBJ2-7, with TRBD1 matching over 11 bases. The CDR3 consists of 14 residues. The germline CDR1 and CDR2 sequences are SEHNR and FQNEAQ (reference sequence). Unmatched junction bases numbered 6, after V lost 5 bases and J lost 6 bases.

There are many counts of this clonotype. This chain connects TRBV12-3 or TRBV12-4 to TRBJ2-7; 8 positions agree with TRBD1. This CDR3 has 14 amino acids. The V segment lost 5 bases and the J segment 6 bases; nucleotides outside the gene matches: 9. The CDR3 reads CASSPWTGTTEQYF. In DNA, the CDR3 is TGTGCCAGCAGTCCGTGGACAGGGACGACCGAGCAGTACTTC.

This clonotype was picked up many times. V gene TRBV9 combines with J gene TRBJ2-6; D could derive from TRBD1 or TRBD2 (6 bases each). This CDR3 is 18 amino acids long. Trimming removed 1 base at V and 0 bases at J, with 14 bases between. Germline V lookup: CDR1 SGDLS, CDR2 YYNGEE. For the CDR3, the DNA is TGTGCCAGCAGCGTAATTCCCGGGGGCGTCTCTGGGGCCAACGTCCTGACTTTC. Its protein product is CASSVIPGGVSGANVLTF. The whole variable domain, filled in from reference TRBV9 and TRBJ2-6, reads DSGVTQTPKHLITATGQRVTLRCSPRSGDLSVYWYQQSLDQGLQFLIQYYNGEERAKGNILERFSAQQFPDLHSELNLSSLELGDSALYFCASSVIPGGVSGANVLTFGAGSRLTVL.

This clonotype was recorded many times. V gene TRBV29-1 combines with J gene TRBJ1-1; D remains ambiguous. CDR3 length equals 13 residues. Per germline, CDR1 SQVTM and CDR2 ANQGSEA. Trimming removed 3 bases from V and 0 bases from J, with 8 bases in between. For the CDR3, the DNA is TGCAGCGTTGACCTGGCGGTGAACACTGAAGCTTTCTTT. The encoded protein is CSVDLAVNTEAFF.

As to this clonotype: At one end, the junction sequence differs from germline, possibly due to a read error. The rearrangement uses TRBV6-1 and TRBJ1-4; no clear D. The CDR3 extends over 15 amino acids. Germline CDR1 MNHNS, CDR2 SASEGT. The CDR3 nucleotides are TGTGCCAGCAGTGAAAGACGGGGATGGGATGAAAAACTGCTTTTT. It codes for CASSERRGWDEKLLF.

The table lists this clonotype with many counts. The V gene is TRBV29-1, the J gene TRBJ1-1; D call uncertain. The CDR3 has 14 amino acids. Germline assignment: CDR1 SQVTM and CDR2 ANQGSEA. V lost 0 bases to trimming and J lost 0 bases, with 8 bases between them. The CDR3 reads CSVEDDRLNTEAFF. The CDR3 DNA reads as TGCAGCGTTGAAGATGATAGATTGAACACTGAAGCTTTCTTT.

This clonotype has only a few counts. The chain recombines TRBV7-9 with TRBJ2-7, with TRBD1 matching 10 bases. CDR1 SEHNR and CDR2 FQNEAQ come from the germline V gene (reference sequence). With 4 bases clipped from V and 2 bases from J, the junction kept 8 bases outside the gene matches. This CDR3 has 16 amino acids. This CDR3 is CASSSPTGGFTYEQYF. CDR3 nucleotide sequence: TGTGCCAGCAGCTCCCCGACAGGGGGCTTCACCTACGAGCAGTACTTC.